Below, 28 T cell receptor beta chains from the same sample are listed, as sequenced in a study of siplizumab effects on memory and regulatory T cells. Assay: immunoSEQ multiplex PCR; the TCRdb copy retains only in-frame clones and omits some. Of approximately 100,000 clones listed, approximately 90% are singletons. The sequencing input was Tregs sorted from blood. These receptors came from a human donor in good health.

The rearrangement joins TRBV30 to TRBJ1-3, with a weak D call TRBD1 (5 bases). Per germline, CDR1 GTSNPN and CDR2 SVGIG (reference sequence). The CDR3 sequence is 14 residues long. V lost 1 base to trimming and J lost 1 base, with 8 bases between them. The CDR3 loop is CAWSAGRSGNTIYF. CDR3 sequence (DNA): TGTGCCTGGAGTGCGGGGCGTTCTGGAAACACCATATATTTT.

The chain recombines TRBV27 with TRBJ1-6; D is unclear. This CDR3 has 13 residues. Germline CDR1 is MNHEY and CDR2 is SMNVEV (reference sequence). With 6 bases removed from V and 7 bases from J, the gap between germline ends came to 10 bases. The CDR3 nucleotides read TGTGCCAGCAGAAGAGGCAGAAATTCACCCCTCCACTTT. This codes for CASRRGRNSPLHF.

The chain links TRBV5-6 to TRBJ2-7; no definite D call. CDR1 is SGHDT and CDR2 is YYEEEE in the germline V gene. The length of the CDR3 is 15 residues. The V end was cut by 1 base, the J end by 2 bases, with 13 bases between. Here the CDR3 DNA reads TGTGCCAGCAGCTTGCTTGGGGTAACCACCTACGAGCAGTACTTC. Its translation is CASSLLGVTTYEQYF.

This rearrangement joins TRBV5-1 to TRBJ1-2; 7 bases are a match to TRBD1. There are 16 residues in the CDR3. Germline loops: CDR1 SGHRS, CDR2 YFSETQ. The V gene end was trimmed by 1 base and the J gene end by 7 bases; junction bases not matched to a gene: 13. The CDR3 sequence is CASSLSQGTAGAGYTF. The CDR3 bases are TGCGCCAGCAGCTTGTCACAGGGGACAGCCGGTGCTGGCTACACCTTC.

As DNA, the CDR3 is TGTGCCAGTAGTATGATAAGGGGAAGTAGTGAAGCTTTCTTT. This gives the protein CASSMIRGSSEAFF. The chain recombines TRBV19 with TRBJ1-1, with D possibly matching TRBD1 (5 bases). The CDR3 contains 14 residues. Germline loops: CDR1 LNHDA, CDR2 SQIVND (reference sequence). V shed 3 bases and J shed 7 bases, with 15 bases lying between them.

The CDR3 nucleotides are TGTGCCAGCAGCTTAACTGGGACGAACACTGAAGCTTTCTTT. Protein sequence: CASSLTGTNTEAFF. The chain employs TRBV11-3 and TRBJ1-1; possible D gene TRBD1, 5 bases. Trimming removed 2 bases from V and 1 base from J, with 8 bases in between. The CDR3 spans 14 residues. Germline CDR1 and CDR2: SGHNT and YENEEA.

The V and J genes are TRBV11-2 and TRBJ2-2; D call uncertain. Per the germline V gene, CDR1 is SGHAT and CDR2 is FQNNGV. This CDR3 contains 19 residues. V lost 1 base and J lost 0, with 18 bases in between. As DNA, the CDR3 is TGTGCCAGCAGCTTAGGACCCCCCTCGTGGGGTCCGAACACCGGGGAGCTGTTTTTT. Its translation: CASSLGPPSWGPNTGELFF.

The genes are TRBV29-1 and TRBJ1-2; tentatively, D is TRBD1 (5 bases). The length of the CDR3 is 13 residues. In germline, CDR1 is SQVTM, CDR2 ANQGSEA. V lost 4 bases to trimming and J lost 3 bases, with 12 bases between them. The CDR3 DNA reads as TGCAGCGTTGGGAGGGAGGGGCACTATGGCTACACCTTC. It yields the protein CSVGREGHYGYTF.

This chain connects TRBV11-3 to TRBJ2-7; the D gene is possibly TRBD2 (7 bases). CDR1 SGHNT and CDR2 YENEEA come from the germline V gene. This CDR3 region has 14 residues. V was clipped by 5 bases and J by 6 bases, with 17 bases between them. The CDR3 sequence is CASSLRGGIGEQYF. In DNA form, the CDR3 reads TGTGCCAGCAGCCTCAGGGGAGGGATCGGCGAGCAGTACTTC.

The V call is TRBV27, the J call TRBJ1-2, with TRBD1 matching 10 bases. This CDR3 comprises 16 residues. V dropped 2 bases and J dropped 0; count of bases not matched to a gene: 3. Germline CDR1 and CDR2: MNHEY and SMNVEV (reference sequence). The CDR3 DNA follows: TGTGCCAGCAGTTTAATAGGACAGGGGGCTAACTATGGCTACACCTTC. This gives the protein CASSLIGQGANYGYTF.

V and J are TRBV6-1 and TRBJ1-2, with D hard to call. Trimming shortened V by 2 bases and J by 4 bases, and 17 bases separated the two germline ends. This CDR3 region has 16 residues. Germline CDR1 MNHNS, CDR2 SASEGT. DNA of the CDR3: TGTGCCAGCAGTGAAAGCCCCCCCGGGAGGCTCTATGGCTACACCTTC. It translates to CASSESPPGRLYGYTF.

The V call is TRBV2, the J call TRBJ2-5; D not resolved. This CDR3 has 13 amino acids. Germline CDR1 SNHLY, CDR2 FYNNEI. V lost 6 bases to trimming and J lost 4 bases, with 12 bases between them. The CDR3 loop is CASSPMMVETQYF. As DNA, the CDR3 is TGTGCCAGCAGCCCAATGATGGTAGAGACCCAGTACTTC.

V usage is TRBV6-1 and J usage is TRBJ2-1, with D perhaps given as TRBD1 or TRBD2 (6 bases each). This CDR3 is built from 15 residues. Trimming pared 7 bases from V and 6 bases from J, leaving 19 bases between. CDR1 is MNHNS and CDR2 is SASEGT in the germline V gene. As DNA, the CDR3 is TGTGCCAGCAATCCGGGGGCTGGACGGGGCAATGAGCAGTTCTTC. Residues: CASNPGAGRGNEQFF.

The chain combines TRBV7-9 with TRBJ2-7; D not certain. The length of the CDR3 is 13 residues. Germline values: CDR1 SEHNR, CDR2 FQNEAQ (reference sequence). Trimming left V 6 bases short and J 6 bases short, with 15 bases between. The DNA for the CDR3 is TGTGCCAGCAGTACGAACCTCCCCGGCGAGCAGTACTTC. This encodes CASSTNLPGEQYF. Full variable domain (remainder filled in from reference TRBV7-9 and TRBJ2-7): DTGVSQNPRHKITKRGQNVTFRCDPISEHNRLYWYRQTLGQGPEFLTYFQNEAQLEKSRLLSDRFSAERPKGSFSTLEIQRTEQGDSAMYLCASSTNLPGEQYFGPGTRLTVT.

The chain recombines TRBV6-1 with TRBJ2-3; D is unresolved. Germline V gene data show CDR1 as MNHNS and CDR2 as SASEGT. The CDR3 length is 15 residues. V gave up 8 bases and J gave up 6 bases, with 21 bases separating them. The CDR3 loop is CASFPYGSPRDTQYF. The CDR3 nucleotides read TGTGCCAGCTTCCCTTATGGGTCTCCTCGGGATACGCAGTATTTT.

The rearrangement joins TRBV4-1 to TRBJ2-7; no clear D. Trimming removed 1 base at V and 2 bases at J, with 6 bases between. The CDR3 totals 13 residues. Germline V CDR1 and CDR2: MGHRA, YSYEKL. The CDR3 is CASSQVIAYEQYF. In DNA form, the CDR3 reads TGCGCCAGCAGCCAAGTAATTGCCTACGAGCAGTACTTC.

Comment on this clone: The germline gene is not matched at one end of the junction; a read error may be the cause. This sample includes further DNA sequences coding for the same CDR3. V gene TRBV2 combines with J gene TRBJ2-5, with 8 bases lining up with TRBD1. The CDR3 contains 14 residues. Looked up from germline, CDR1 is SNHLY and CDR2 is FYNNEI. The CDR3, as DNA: TGTGCTAGCAATGGACAGGGCCTCGGAGAGACCCAGTACTTC. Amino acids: CASNGQGLGETQYF.

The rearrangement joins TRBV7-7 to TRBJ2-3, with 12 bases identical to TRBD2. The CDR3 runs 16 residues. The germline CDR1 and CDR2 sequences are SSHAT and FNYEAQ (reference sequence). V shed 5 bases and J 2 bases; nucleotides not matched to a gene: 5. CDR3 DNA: TGTGCCAGCAGCCCAGGACTAGCGGGGACCACAGATACGCAGTATTTT. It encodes CASSPGLAGTTDTQYF.

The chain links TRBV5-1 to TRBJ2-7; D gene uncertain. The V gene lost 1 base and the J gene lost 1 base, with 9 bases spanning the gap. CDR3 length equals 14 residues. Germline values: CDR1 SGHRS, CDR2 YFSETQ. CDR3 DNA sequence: TGCGCCAGCAGCTTGAGTTACAGTTCCTACGAGCAGTACTTC. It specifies CASSLSYSSYEQYF.

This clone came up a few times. DNA for the CDR3: TGTGCCAGCAGCTTAGTAGCGGGGGATAACGAGCAGTACTTC. Amino acid sequence: CASSLVAGDNEQYF. The chain is built from TRBV7-2 and TRBJ2-7, with 9 bases matching TRBD2. From germline, CDR1 is SGHTA and CDR2 FQGNSA. The CDR3 has 14 residues. The junction had 3 bases not matched to a gene; V was cut back by 1 base and J by 5 bases.

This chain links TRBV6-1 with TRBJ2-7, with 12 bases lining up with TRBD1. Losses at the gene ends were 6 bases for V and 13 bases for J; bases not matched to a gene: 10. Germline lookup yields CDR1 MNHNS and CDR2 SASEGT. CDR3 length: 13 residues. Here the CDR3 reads CASRSGQGAVIYF. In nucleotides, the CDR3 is TGTGCCAGCAGATCGGGACAGGGGGCGGTAATATACTTC.

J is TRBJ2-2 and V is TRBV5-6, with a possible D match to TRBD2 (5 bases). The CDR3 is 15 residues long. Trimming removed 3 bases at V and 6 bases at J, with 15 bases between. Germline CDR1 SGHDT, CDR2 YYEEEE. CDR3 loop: CASSWRPQKAGELFF. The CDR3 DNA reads TGTGCCAGCAGCTGGAGGCCCCAGAAAGCCGGGGAGCTGTTTTTT.

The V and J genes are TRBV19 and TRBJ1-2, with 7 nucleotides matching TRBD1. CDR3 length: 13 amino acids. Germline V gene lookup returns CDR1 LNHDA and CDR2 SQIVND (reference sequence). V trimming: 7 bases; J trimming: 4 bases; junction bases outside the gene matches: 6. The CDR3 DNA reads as TGTGCCAGTACCCCGACAGGGCCCTATGGCTACACCTTC. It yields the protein CASTPTGPYGYTF.

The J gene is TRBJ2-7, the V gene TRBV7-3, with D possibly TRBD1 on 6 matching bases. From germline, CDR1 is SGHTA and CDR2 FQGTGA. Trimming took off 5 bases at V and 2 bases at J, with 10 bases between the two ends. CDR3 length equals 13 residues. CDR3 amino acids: CASSLGGPYEQYF. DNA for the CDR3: TGTGCCAGCAGCCTTGGGGGCCCCTACGAGCAGTACTTC. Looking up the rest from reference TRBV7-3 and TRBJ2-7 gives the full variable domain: GAGVSQTPSNKVTEKGKYVELRCDPISGHTALYWYRQSLGQGPEFLIYFQGTGAADDSGLPNDRFFAVRPEGSVSTLKIQRTERGDSAVYLCASSLGGPYEQYFGPGTRLTVT.

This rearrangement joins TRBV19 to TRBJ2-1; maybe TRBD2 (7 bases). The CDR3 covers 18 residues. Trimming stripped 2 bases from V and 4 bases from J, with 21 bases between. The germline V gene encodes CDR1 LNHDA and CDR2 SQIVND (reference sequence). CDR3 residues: CASSISSRGGSLYNEQFF. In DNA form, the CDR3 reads TGTGCCAGTAGTATATCGTCCCGCGGGGGCTCCTTATACAATGAGCAGTTCTTC.

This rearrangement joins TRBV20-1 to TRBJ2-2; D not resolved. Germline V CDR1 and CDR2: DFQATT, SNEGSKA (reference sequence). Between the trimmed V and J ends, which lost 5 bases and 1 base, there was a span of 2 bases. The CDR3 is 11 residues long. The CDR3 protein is CSAVNTGELFF. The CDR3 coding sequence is TGCAGTGCTGTGAACACCGGGGAGCTGTTTTTT.

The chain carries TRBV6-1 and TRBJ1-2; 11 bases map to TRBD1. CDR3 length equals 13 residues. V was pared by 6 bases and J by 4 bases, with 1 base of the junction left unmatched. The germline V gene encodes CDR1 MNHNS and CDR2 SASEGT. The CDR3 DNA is TGTGCCAGCAGGGGACAGGGGGTCTATGGCTACACCTTC. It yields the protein CASRGQGVYGYTF.

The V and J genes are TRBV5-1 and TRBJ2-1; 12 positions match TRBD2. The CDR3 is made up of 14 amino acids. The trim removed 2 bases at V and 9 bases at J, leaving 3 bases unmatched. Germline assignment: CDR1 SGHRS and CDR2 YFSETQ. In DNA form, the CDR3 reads TGCGCCAGCAGCTTCAGACTAGCGGGAGCTGAGCAGTTCTTC. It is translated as CASSFRLAGAEQFF.